This T cell receptor beta chain originates from a study of blood T cell repertoires in COVID-19. The authors' processing: Using reference gene primer amplification, nucleated cell counts were estimated. The assay was immunoSEQ multiplex PCR, and TCRdb's table has in-frame clones only and misses some. V and J calls and clone size come straight from that table; D and trimming were deduced from the DNA. The sample lists over 130,000 clones; 80% to 90% were seen once. This clone was seen a handful of times. All enrollees were about 18 to 95 years old and from roughly 22 US areas. Germline CDR1 MNHEY, CDR2 SMNVEV (reference sequence). V lost 2 bases and J 4 bases, leaving 14 bases between the germline ends. The CDR3 contains 16 residues.

Sequenced: PBMCs or T cells enriched from blood (not recorded which). The rearrangement links TRBV27 to TRBJ2-2; D possibly corresponds to TRBD2 (6 bases). The source of this sequence is a woman aged 45 to 65 with acute COVID-19. CDR3: CASSLVGLITTGELFF. CDR3 in DNA: TGTGCCAGCAGTTTAGTCGGACTAATAACCACCGGGGAGCTGTTTTTT.